What follows are 27 T cell receptor beta chains derived from one specimen sequenced in a study of Tregs in tolerant kidney transplant recipients. Sequenced by immunoSEQ multiplex PCR; TCRdb stores in-frame clones only, minus some. This table has roughly 80,000 clones, approximately 98% appearing once. The material was CD4+ T cells from blood, obtained before the transplant. Receptors originate from a human donor who received a combined kidney and bone marrow transplant.

The chain combines TRBV7-2 with TRBJ1-5; D is unresolved. The CDR3 contains 13 residues. The germline CDR1 and CDR2 sequences are SGHTA and FQGNSA. With 2 bases removed from V and 9 bases from J, the gap between germline ends came to 11 bases. CDR3 in DNA: TGTGCCAGCAGCTTAATTGGAAGCGGGCCCCAGCATTTT. Its translation is CASSLIGSGPQHF. Supplemented by reference TRBV7-2 and TRBJ1-5, the full variable domain reads GAGVSQSPSNKVTEKGKDVELRCDPISGHTALYWYRQSLGQGLEFLIYFQGNSAPDKSGLPSDRFSAERTGGSVSTLTIQRTQQEDSAVYLCASSLIGSGPQHFGDGTRLSIL.

This clone is a singleton in its sample. The CDR3 here is CASSKDRGYVNEQFF. The CDR3 DNA sequence: TGTGCCAGCAGCAAGGACAGGGGTTATGTTAATGAGCAGTTCTTC. This chain uses TRBV28 with TRBJ2-1; 9 bases align to TRBD1. CDR3 length: 15 residues. Trimming cost V 6 bases and J 7 bases; bases outside gene matches: 10. In germline, CDR1 is MDHEN, CDR2 SYDVKM. The whole variable domain, filled in from reference TRBV28 and TRBJ2-1, reads DVKVTQSSRYLVKRTGEKVFLECVQDMDHENMFWYRQDPGLGLRLIYFSYDVKMKEKGDIPEGYSVSREKKERFSLILESASTNQTSMYLCASSKDRGYVNEQFFGPGTRLTVL.

The CDR3 nucleotides are TGCGCCAGCAGCCAAAGGACTAGTAGTGCCGGGGAGCTGTTTTTT. Translated: CASSQRTSSAGELFF. The gene calls are TRBV4-3 and TRBJ2-2; TRBD2 aligns across 7 bases. CDR3 length: 15 residues. Unmatched junction bases numbered 6, after V lost 2 bases and J lost 6 bases. Germline V lookup: CDR1 LGHNA, CDR2 YSLEER.

The chain has TRBV7-2 and TRBJ2-3; D is perhaps TRBD1 (5 bases). The CDR3 totals 13 residues. The ends were cut back, 4 bases at V and 4 bases at J, with 9 bases in the middle. Germline-derived CDR1 and CDR2 are SGHTA and FQGNSA. This CDR3 reads CASSYVGPDTQYF. DNA of the CDR3: TGTGCCAGCAGCTACGTGGGGCCAGATACGCAGTATTTT.

V gene TRBV10-1 combines with J gene TRBJ2-1; 9 nucleotides agree with TRBD2. The junction had 14 bases not matched to a gene; V was cut back by 5 bases and J by 6 bases. Germline CDR1 is WNHNN and CDR2 is SYGVQD (reference sequence). The CDR3 has 17 amino acids. CDR3 nucleotide sequence: TGCGCCAGCAGTCTGAGGTCGAGGCGGGGGGGCCGCAATGAGCAGTTCTTC. It is translated as CASSLRSRRGGRNEQFF.

The chain combines TRBV4-1 with TRBJ2-1; 7 positions match TRBD2. CDR3 length equals 17 residues. Germline V gives CDR1 MGHRA, CDR2 YSYEKL. Germline trimming cut 1 base from V and 0 bases from J; bases unmatched to any gene: 6. The CDR3 reads CASSQVGGMVSYNEQFF. The CDR3 DNA is TGCGCCAGCAGCCAAGTGGGAGGGATGGTCTCCTACAATGAGCAGTTCTTC.

V is TRBV20-1 and J is TRBJ2-7; a possible D gene is TRBD2 (6 bases). The CDR3 contains 10 residues. CDR1 DFQATT and CDR2 SNEGSKA come from the germline V gene (reference sequence). The V end lost 6 bases, the J end lost 4 bases, and 7 bases lay between the germline ends. The chain's CDR3 is CSAREYEQYF. Written as DNA, the CDR3 is TGCAGTGCCCGGGAGTACGAGCAGTACTTC.

The V call is TRBV2, the J call TRBJ2-5, with D perhaps TRBD2 (6 bases). The V and J ends lost 6 bases and 0 bases respectively, with 14 bases between them. The CDR3 is made up of 15 amino acids. Germline CDR1 SNHLY, CDR2 FYNNEI. CDR3 in DNA: TGTGCCAGCAGCCCGGGACTCCGGTACCAAGAGACCCAGTACTTC. This gives the protein CASSPGLRYQETQYF.

This sequence joins TRBV27 and TRBJ2-7, with D possibly being TRBD1 (6 bases). Per germline, CDR1 MNHEY and CDR2 SMNVEV (reference sequence). The CDR3 has 14 amino acids. V was pared by 5 bases and J by 6 bases, with 17 bases between. CDR3 region: CASSQQGRVGEQYF. CDR3 nucleotides: TGTGCCAGCAGTCAACAGGGTAGGGTTGGCGAGCAGTACTTC.

The rearrangement links TRBV6-4 to TRBJ1-2, with TRBD1 matching over 7 bases. This CDR3 spans 14 amino acids. Germline CDR1 and CDR2: MRHNA and SNTAGT. Unmatched junction bases numbered 6, after V lost 6 bases and J lost 2 bases. The CDR3 nucleotides read TGTGCCAGCAGAGTGGAGACAGGGAACTATGGCTACACCTTC. Encoded protein: CASRVETGNYGYTF.

The V gene is TRBV27, the J gene TRBJ1-2; 8 bases line up with TRBD1. The V and J ends lost 4 bases and 2 bases, in that order; junction bases with no gene match: 0. CDR1 is MNHEY and CDR2 is SMNVEV in the germline V gene (reference sequence). This CDR3 contains 13 residues. This CDR3 reads CASSWTGNYGYTF. In nucleotides, the CDR3 is TGTGCCAGCAGTTGGACAGGGAACTATGGCTACACCTTC.

Note on this clone: The same CDR3 also results from other DNA sequences found in this sample. V and J are TRBV27 and TRBJ2-7, with D perhaps TRBD2 (6 bases). V was pared by 0 bases and J by 1 base, with 16 bases between. The CDR3 sequence is 17 residues long. The germline V gene has CDR1 MNHEY and CDR2 SMNVEV (reference sequence). The DNA of the CDR3 is TGTGCCAGCAGTTTATCGCCGTCGGCGGGACTGTCCTACGAGCAGTACTTC. This codes for CASSLSPSAGLSYEQYF.

This clone was recorded only once. The chain recombines TRBV5-1 with TRBJ2-5; TRBD2 aligns across 10 bases. The germline CDR1 and CDR2 sequences are SGHRS and YFSETQ. V dropped 0 bases and J dropped 0; count of bases not matched to a gene: 8. The CDR3 sequence is 18 residues long. The CDR3 here is CASSLAVYSGGHQETQYF. The CDR3 DNA reads TGCGCCAGCAGCTTGGCCGTTTATAGCGGGGGGCACCAAGAGACCCAGTACTTC.

The chain uses TRBV7-2 and TRBJ2-5; D is undetermined. This CDR3 has 14 residues. CDR1 is SGHTA and CDR2 is FQGNSA in the germline V gene. Deletions cut 1 base from V and 5 bases from J, with 11 bases between. Here the CDR3 reads CASSLGLRRETQYF. The DNA for the CDR3 is TGTGCCAGCAGCTTAGGGTTACGTCGGGAGACCCAGTACTTC.

CDR3 in DNA: TGCGCCAGCAGCCAAGATGGACAGGGGACAAAGACCCAGTACTTC. Its protein is CASSQDGQGTKTQYF. This sequence joins TRBV4-3 and TRBJ2-5; 9 nucleotides agree with TRBD1. The V and J ends lost 0 bases and 6 bases, in that order; junction bases with no gene match: 5. There are 15 residues in the CDR3. CDR1 LGHNA and CDR2 YSLEER come from the germline V gene.

The chain is built from TRBV14 and TRBJ2-6, with D perhaps TRBD1 (6 bases). Trimming removed 4 bases at V and 2 bases at J, with 15 bases between. This CDR3 region has 17 residues. Per germline, CDR1 SGHDN and CDR2 FVKESK. CDR3 protein: CASSRSHRDAGANVLTF. The CDR3, as DNA: TGTGCCAGCAGCCGATCCCACAGGGACGCTGGGGCCAACGTCCTGACTTTC.

The rearrangement joins TRBV23-1 to TRBJ1-4; no reliable D call. TRBV23-1 is reported as an ORF; its role is uncertain. V was clipped by 4 bases and J by 8 bases, with 14 bases between them. The CDR3 runs to 14 residues. The CDR3 is CASSLEGGWEKLFF. CDR3 in DNA: TGCGCCAGCAGTCTGGAGGGAGGTTGGGAAAAACTGTTTTTT.

V and J are TRBV11-3 and TRBJ2-7; D unresolved. Germline V gives CDR1 SGHNT, CDR2 YENEEA. V lost 5 bases, J lost 2 bases, and 7 bases lay in between. CDR3 size: 12 residues. The CDR3 reads CASSLRPYEQYF. Written as DNA, the CDR3 is TGTGCCAGCAGCCTACGCCCCTACGAGCAGTACTTC.

This chain connects TRBV5-1 to TRBJ2-4; 9 nucleotides line up with TRBD2. Germline CDR1 and CDR2: SGHRS and YFSETQ. The V gene end was trimmed by 4 bases and the J gene end by 7 bases; junction bases not matched to a gene: 9. CDR3 length: 15 amino acids. CDR3 residues: CASSRVAGEGNIQYF. The CDR3 coding sequence is TGCGCCAGCAGCAGGGTAGCGGGAGAGGGGAACATTCAGTACTTC.

The rearrangement links TRBV15 to TRBJ2-1; 7 nucleotides match TRBD2. The CDR3 sequence is 15 residues long. Germline CDR1 is LNHNV and CDR2 is YYDKDF (reference sequence). With 1 base clipped from V and 5 bases from J, the junction kept 5 bases outside the gene matches. The CDR3 sequence is CATSRALAYDNEQFF. DNA for the CDR3: TGTGCCACCAGCAGAGCACTAGCGTACGACAATGAGCAGTTCTTC.

The rearrangement joins TRBV18 to TRBJ2-7, with 7 bases matching TRBD1. The V segment lost 3 bases and the J segment 2 bases; nucleotides outside the gene matches: 7. Germline V CDR1 and CDR2: KGHSH, LQKENI. This CDR3 spans 15 amino acids. The CDR3 loop is CASSPGQGQTYEQYF. The CDR3 DNA is TGTGCCAGCTCACCCGGGCAGGGACAGACCTACGAGCAGTACTTC. The variable domain in full, with the rest retrieved from reference TRBV18 and TRBJ2-7, is NAGVMQNPRHLVRRRGQEARLRCSPMKGHSHVYWYRQLPEEGLKFMVYLQKENIIDESGMPKERFSAEFPKEGPSILRIQQVVRGDSAAYFCASSPGQGQTYEQYFGPGTRLTVT.

This chain joins TRBV10-1 and TRBJ1-1; 7 bases agree with TRBD1. CDR1 is WNHNN, CDR2 SYGVQD, per germline (reference sequence). The CDR3 length is 12 residues. The ends lost 8 bases at V and 4 bases at J; junction bases unmatched: 4. This CDR3 is CASDREGTEAFF. The CDR3 region has the DNA TGCGCCAGCGACAGGGAAGGCACTGAAGCTTTCTTT.

V is TRBV4-3 and J is TRBJ2-1; possible D gene TRBD2, 7 bases. V was cut by 2 bases and J by 10 bases, with 18 bases left in between. This CDR3 has 15 residues. Germline CDR1 LGHNA, CDR2 YSLEER. The CDR3 bases are TGCGCCAGCAGCCAACGCATCTTGGGGGGGCTCGAGCAGTTCTTC. It encodes CASSQRILGGLEQFF.

Notes on this clone: A read error may produce the germline difference seen at one junction end. The rearrangement uses TRBV6-1 and TRBJ1-1; 7 nucleotides line up with TRBD1. Looked up from germline, CDR1 is MNHNS and CDR2 is SASEGT. There are 13 residues in the CDR3. CDR3 in amino acids: CASSEASKGQHEF. The DNA for the CDR3 is TGTGCCAGCAGTGAAGCGAGCAAGGGACAGCACGAATTT.

The gene calls are TRBV7-2 and TRBJ2-5, with TRBD2 matching 8 bases. After removal of 5 bases from V and 1 base from J, the junction contained 9 bases not matched to a gene. The CDR3 has 16 amino acids. Germline CDR1 is SGHTA and CDR2 is FQGNSA. The CDR3 DNA sequence: TGTGCCAGCAGCAGAAACCCGACTAGCGCCCAAGAGACCCAGTACTTC. This translates into CASSRNPTSAQETQYF.

This clone was found once. The chain has TRBV14 and TRBJ1-5, with D perhaps TRBD1 (6 bases). Germline-derived CDR1 and CDR2 are SGHDN and FVKESK. Deletions cut 1 base from V and 0 bases from J, with 13 bases between. The CDR3 totals 17 residues. CDR3 in DNA: TGTGCCAGCAGCCAAGTTGGGACACGCTATAGCAATCAGCCCCAGCATTTT. It is translated as CASSQVGTRYSNQPQHF.

V usage is TRBV19 and J usage is TRBJ2-1; 9 nucleotides match TRBD2. The CDR3 covers 17 residues. The ends lost 10 bases at V and 0 bases at J; junction bases unmatched: 13. Germline V gene lookup returns CDR1 LNHDA and CDR2 SQIVND (reference sequence). The CDR3 DNA sequence: TGTGCCACCTCATCTAGCGGGGTAGAGAACTCCTACAATGAGCAGTTCTTC. Its protein is CATSSSGVENSYNEQFF.